This TCR beta chain was recorded in a study of OX40 agonist ivuxolimab in advanced cancers. Whole-study context: Ivuxolimab is an agonistic anti-OX40 (CD134) antibody, and patients were treated with it.

The sampling schedule covered blood at baseline, cycle 4 day 1, and cycle 7 day 1. Study-wide findings and caveats: CD4+ and CD8+ T cells in blood underwent clonal expansion by week 6 at 0.1 to 3.0 mg/kg.

This clone has a count of ten or more. Its antigen is not identified. The assay was immunoSEQ multiplex PCR, and TCRdb's table has in-frame clones only and misses some. The table lists 65,000 to 90,000 clones, approximately 85% of them singletons. The V gene's germline CDR1 is MNHEY and CDR2 SVGAGI. The CDR3 extends over 15 amino acids. The ends were cut back, 2 bases at V and 0 bases at J, with 11 bases in the middle. The chain couples TRBV6-5 to TRBJ2-7; D tentatively fits TRBD1 or TRBD2 (5 bases each). This TCR was sampled from an adult with an advanced solid tumor such as melanoma, head and neck, liver or kidney cancer. Sequencing was performed on CD4+ or CD8+ T cells sorted from blood, taken in a trial of the OX40 agonist ivuxolimab. In nucleotides, the CDR3 is TGTGCCAGCAGTTACCGGGGCCTCAGCTCCTACGAGCAGTACTTC. Amino acids: CASSYRGLSSYEQYF.